Sequencing of this T cell receptor (beta chain) was carried out in a study of T-cell reconstitution after alpha-beta-depleted transplantation in children. A library of TCRbeta sequences, prepared with unique molecular identifiers, was generated. Via MiXCR, TCRdb re-called the PCR reads, giving one row per CDR3 protein. The sample has about 500,000 distinct CDR3 sequences; 32% are singletons. The germline V gene has CDR1 SGHRS and CDR2 YFSETQ. Trimming left V 3 bases short and J 8 bases short, with 24 bases between. This CDR3 has 16 residues. The sequencing here drew on PBMCs from the stem cell graft donor, taken from the stem cell graft. The source of this sequence is a human donor who donated a stem cell graft to a child with aplastic anemia. The J gene is TRBJ2-7, the V gene TRBV5-1, with D unclear. CDR3 nucleotide sequence: TGCGCCAGCAGCTCAGACGCTTATTTGCCTACTGAGAAGCAGTACGTC. Translated, it gives CASSSDAYLPTEKQYV.